This TCR beta chain emerged from a study of blood T cell repertoires in COVID-19. Overall study: The cDNA or gDNA used as material had been derived from T cells, B-cell-depleted T cells, or PBMCs.

V was pared by 2 bases and J by 6 bases, with 6 bases of the junction left unmatched. Germline lookup yields CDR1 LNHDA and CDR2 SQIVND (reference sequence). The CDR3 covers 15 residues. Generated by immunoSEQ multiplex PCR, the TCRdb table keeps only in-frame clones and is missing some. The sample gives fewer than 400,000 clones, about 92% of which show up once; 18% is in the top ten. The gene calls are TRBV19 and TRBJ2-2; 7 bases line up with TRBD1. What was sequenced was PBMCs or T cells enriched from blood (not recorded which). This TCR derives from a woman aged 25 to 39 who had recovered from COVID-19. The CDR3 coding sequence is TGTGCCAGTAGTATAATCGACAGGGCTGCCGGGGAGCTGTTTTTT. Its protein product is CASSIIDRAAGELFF.